The T cell receptor beta chain under discussion was sequenced for a study of cytomegalovirus exposure and HLA in healthy donors. A word on this clone: Its target is not known.

The study's findings and limits: The authors enumerated 150 to 200 TCR beta chains as linked to cytomegalovirus.

PCR primers comprised 60 Vbeta and 13 Jbeta primers. Original handling: A later analysis counted 80 million or so unique TCR beta chains, 9.5 million to 12 million shared. Sequencing was performed with immunoSEQ multiplex PCR; in TCRdb, only in-frame clones are kept and a portion is missing. V and J calls and clone size follow that table, whereas D and trimming were derived from the DNA. The table lists about 150,000 clones, about 75% of them singletons, with over 1.1% in the top ten. The ends were cut back, 2 bases at V and 9 bases at J, with 14 bases in the middle. This CDR3 is 14 amino acids long. The germline V gene has CDR1 MNHNY and CDR2 SVGAGI (reference sequence).

The TCR comes from a man in his late teens or twenties in good health and CMV-seronegative. The chain has TRBV6-6 and TRBJ1-5; a possible D gene is TRBD1 (6 bases). Sequenced sample: PBMCs. In nucleotides, the CDR3 is TGTGCCAGCAGTTACGACAGGCCCAAGAGGCCCCAGCATTTT. Amino acids: CASSYDRPKRPQHF.